These T cell receptor beta chains were read from a single sample in a study of CD8+ T cells in alopecia areata. TCRdb's table, derived via immunoSEQ multiplex PCR, lists solely in-frame clones and lacks some. The sample comprises about 210,000 clones, approximately 67% of which are singletons, and 0.95% to 1.5% rests with the top ten. The sample here was CD4+ T cells sorted from blood, taken at week 44, from a patient treated with tofacitinib. The origin of the receptors is a human donor with alopecia areata. Both conserved end residues are part of each CDR3.

j_call | v_call | cdr3_aa
TRBJ2-3 | TRBV7-2 | CASSTGTRSTDTQYF
TRBJ2-5 | TRBV9 | CASTKSGGAKETQYF
TRBJ1-1 | TRBV29-1 | CSVERGTGTEAFF
TRBJ2-5 | TRBV7-2 | CASTNWGGRETQYF
TRBJ1-2 | TRBV14 | CASSLETSGTNTF
TRBJ2-1 | TRBV27 | CASSFRGSYNEQFF
TRBJ2-7 | TRBV6-6 | CASSYDRGPYEQYF
TRBJ2-2 | TRBV27 | CASKGGGNTGELFF
TRBJ2-7 | TRBV7-2 | CASSLRRADEQYF
TRBJ1-2 | TRBV23-1 | CASRPPHRVNYGYTF
TRBJ2-1 | TRBV2 | CASSEDSDNEQFF
TRBJ1-5 | TRBV6-1 | CASSRGMGQPQHF
TRBJ2-7 | TRBV27 | CASSLYGQGKGEQYF
TRBJ1-1 | TRBV14 | CASSRRQNTEAFF
TRBJ1-5 | TRBV19 | CASTPLTAAYQPQHF
TRBJ1-2 | TRBV5-6 | CASSGTTGNYGYTF